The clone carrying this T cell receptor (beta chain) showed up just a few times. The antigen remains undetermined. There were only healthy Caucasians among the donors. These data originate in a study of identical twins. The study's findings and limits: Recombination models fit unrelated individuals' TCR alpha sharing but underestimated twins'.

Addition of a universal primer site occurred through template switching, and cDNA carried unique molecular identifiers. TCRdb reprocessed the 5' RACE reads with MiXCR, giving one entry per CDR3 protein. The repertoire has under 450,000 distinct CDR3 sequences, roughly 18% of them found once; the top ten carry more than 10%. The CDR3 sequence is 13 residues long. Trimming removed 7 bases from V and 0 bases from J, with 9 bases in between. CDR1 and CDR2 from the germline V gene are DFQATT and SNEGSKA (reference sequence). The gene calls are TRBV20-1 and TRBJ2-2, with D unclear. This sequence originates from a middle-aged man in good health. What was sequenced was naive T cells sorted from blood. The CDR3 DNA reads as TGCAGTGGGCGCCTCGCGAACACCGGGGAGCTGTTTTTT. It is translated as CSGRLANTGELFF.